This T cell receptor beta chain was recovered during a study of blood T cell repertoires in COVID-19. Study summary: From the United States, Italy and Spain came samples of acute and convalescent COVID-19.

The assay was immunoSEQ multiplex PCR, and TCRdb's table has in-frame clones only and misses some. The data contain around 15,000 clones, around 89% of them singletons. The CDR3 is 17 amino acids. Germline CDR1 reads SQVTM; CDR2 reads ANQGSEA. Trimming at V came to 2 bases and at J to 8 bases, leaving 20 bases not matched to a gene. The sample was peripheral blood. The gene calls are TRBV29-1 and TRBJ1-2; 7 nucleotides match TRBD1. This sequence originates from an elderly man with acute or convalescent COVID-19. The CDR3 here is CSVETVIRDSARGGYTF. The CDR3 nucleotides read TGCAGCGTTGAAACGGTGATCCGGGACAGCGCCCGAGGGGGCTACACCTTC.